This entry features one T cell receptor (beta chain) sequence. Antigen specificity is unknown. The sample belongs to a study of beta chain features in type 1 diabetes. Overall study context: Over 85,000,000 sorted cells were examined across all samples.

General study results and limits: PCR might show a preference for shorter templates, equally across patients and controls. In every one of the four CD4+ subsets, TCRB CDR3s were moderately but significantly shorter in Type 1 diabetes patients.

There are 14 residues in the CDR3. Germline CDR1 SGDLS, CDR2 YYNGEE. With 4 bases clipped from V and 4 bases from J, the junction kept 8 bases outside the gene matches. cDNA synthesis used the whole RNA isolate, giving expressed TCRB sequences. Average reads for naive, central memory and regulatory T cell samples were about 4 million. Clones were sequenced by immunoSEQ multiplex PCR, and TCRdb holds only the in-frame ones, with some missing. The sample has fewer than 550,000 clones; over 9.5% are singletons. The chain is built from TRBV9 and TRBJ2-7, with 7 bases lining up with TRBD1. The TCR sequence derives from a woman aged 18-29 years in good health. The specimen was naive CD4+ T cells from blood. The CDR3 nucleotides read TGTGCCAGCAGCTTATCCCCACAGGGGTACGAGCAGTACTTC. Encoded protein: CASSLSPQGYEQYF.